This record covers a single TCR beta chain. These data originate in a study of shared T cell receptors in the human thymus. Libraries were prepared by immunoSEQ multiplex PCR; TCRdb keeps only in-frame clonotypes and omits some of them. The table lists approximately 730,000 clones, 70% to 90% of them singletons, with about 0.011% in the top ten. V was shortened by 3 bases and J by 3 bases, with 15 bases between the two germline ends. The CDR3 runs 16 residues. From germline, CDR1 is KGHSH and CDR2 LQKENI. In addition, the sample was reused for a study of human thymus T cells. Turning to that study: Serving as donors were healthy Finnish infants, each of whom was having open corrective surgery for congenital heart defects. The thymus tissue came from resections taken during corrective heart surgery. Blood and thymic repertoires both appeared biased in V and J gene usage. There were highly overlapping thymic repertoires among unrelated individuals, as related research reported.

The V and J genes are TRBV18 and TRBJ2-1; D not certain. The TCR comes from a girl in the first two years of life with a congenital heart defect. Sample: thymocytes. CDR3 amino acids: CASSPAVIILYNEQFF. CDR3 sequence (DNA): TGTGCCAGCTCACCTGCAGTGATTATCCTCTACAATGAGCAGTTCTTC.